One and the same sample provided the 10 T cell receptor beta chains below, sequenced in a study of cytomegalovirus exposure and HLA in healthy donors. Primers included in the PCR were 60 Vbeta and 13 Jbeta primers. TCRdb's copy holds only in-frame clones and misses some; the assay was immunoSEQ multiplex PCR. The data show approximately 200,000 clones, and the top ten clones hold roughly 0.74%. Sequences were obtained from PBMCs. Source of these receptors: a boy younger than 18 in good health and CMV-seronegative.

The chain recombines TRBV19 with TRBJ1-6, with no clear D. Between the trimmed V and J ends, which lost 3 bases and 0 bases, there was a span of 6 bases. In germline, CDR1 is LNHDA, CDR2 SQIVND (reference sequence). This CDR3 has 15 amino acids. This CDR3 reads CASSIQFSYNSPLHF. The CDR3 coding sequence is TGTGCCAGTAGTATCCAGTTCTCCTATAATTCACCCCTCCACTTT.

The rearrangement links TRBV7-6 to TRBJ1-1; D uncertain. The CDR3 extends over 14 amino acids. CDR1 is SGHVS, CDR2 FNYEAQ, per germline. V lost 2 bases, J lost 4 bases, and 11 bases lay in between. CDR3 in amino acids: CASSLFGVGTEAFF. The CDR3 DNA is TGTGCCAGCAGCTTATTCGGGGTAGGCACTGAAGCTTTCTTT.

V and J are TRBV6-5 and TRBJ1-4, with unresolved D. The V and J ends lost 2 bases and 12 bases respectively, with 19 bases between them. The germline V gene encodes CDR1 MNHEY and CDR2 SVGAGI. The CDR3 runs 15 residues. The CDR3 spells CASSYARSRAEELFF. The CDR3 DNA reads TGTGCCAGCAGTTACGCCAGATCGAGGGCCGAAGAACTGTTTTTT.

The chain has TRBV2 and TRBJ1-1, with unresolved D. V was shortened by 6 bases and J by 1 base, with 12 bases between the two germline ends. Germline V gives CDR1 SNHLY, CDR2 FYNNEI. The CDR3 covers 14 residues. CDR3 coding DNA: TGTGCCAGCAGGGCCCAGGTATCGAACACTGAAGCTTTCTTT. Translating gives CASRAQVSNTEAFF.

The chain is built from TRBV5-5 and TRBJ2-7; 10 nucleotides agree with TRBD2. The V and J ends lost 4 bases and 2 bases, in that order; junction bases with no gene match: 9. This CDR3 spans 16 amino acids. From germline, CDR1 is SGHKS and CDR2 YYEKEE (reference sequence). The chain's CDR3 is CASSREGLAVTYEQYF. The CDR3 DNA reads TGTGCCAGCAGCCGAGAAGGACTAGCGGTAACCTACGAGCAGTACTTC.

The V and J genes are TRBV7-9 and TRBJ1-6, with 7 bases aligning to TRBD1. Germline CDR1 SEHNR, CDR2 FQNEAQ (reference sequence). This CDR3 region has 15 residues. Losses at the gene ends were 0 bases for V and 7 bases for J; bases not matched to a gene: 3. The CDR3 region is CASSLAQGGNSPLHF. CDR3 nucleotides: TGTGCCAGCAGCTTAGCGCAGGGGGGCAATTCACCCCTCCACTTT.

About this clone itself: The sample carries other DNA sequences with the same CDR3. The genes are TRBV27 and TRBJ1-2, with 9 nucleotides matching TRBD1. The CDR3 has 13 residues. Germline V gives CDR1 MNHEY, CDR2 SMNVEV (reference sequence). Trimming took 5 bases from V and 5 from J; bases not matched to a gene: 3. The CDR3 sequence is CASSLGQGYGYTF. The CDR3, as DNA: TGTGCCAGCAGTCTGGGACAGGGTTATGGCTACACCTTC.

V gene TRBV11-3 combines with J gene TRBJ1-3; D gene uncertain. Per germline, CDR1 SGHNT and CDR2 YENEEA. The V end was cut by 5 bases, the J end by 5 bases, with 13 bases between. This CDR3 comprises 14 residues. The CDR3 sequence is CASSAGRGRNTIYF. CDR3 DNA: TGTGCCAGCAGCGCAGGTCGCGGGCGAAACACCATATATTTT.

DNA for the CDR3: TGTGCCAGCAGTTCCCCAGGGTCGTCGAATTCACCCCTCCACTTT. It translates to CASSSPGSSNSPLHF. The chain recombines TRBV6-5 with TRBJ1-6; D is possibly TRBD1 (5 bases). This CDR3 has 15 amino acids. Germline V gene data show CDR1 as MNHEY and CDR2 as SVGAGI. V lost 4 bases to trimming and J lost 7 bases, with 14 bases between them.

The V and J genes are TRBV7-3 and TRBJ1-1; D is unresolved. This CDR3 has 13 residues. Germline CDR1 and CDR2: SGHTA and FQGTGA. V shed 3 bases and J shed 1 base, with 6 bases lying between them. The CDR3 reads CASSFNRNTEAFF. The DNA for the CDR3 is TGTGCCAGCAGCTTCAACAGGAACACTGAAGCTTTCTTT.